The next 23 T cell receptor beta chains were all read from a single sample in a study of blood T cell repertoires in COVID-19. Clones were read by immunoSEQ multiplex PCR, and TCRdb kept only the in-frame ones, dropping some. Of roughly 160,000 clones in the sample, 79% were seen once. Sequences were obtained from peripheral blood. Receptor source: a woman in her fifties or sixties with COVID-19, enrolled during active disease.

This chain uses TRBV14 with TRBJ2-7; D possibly corresponds to TRBD1 (6 bases). The CDR3 consists of 15 residues. Germline CDR1 reads SGHDN; CDR2 reads FVKESK. The germline V and J ends were trimmed by 1 base and 2 bases, with 12 bases remaining between them. The CDR3 DNA reads as TGTGCCAGCAGCCAAGGTATGAGGACAGCCTACGAGCAGTACTTC. Protein sequence: CASSQGMRTAYEQYF.

V is TRBV6-4 and J is TRBJ2-1, with 7 nucleotides matching TRBD2. This CDR3 region has 16 residues. Trimming took 4 bases from V and 0 from J; bases not matched to a gene: 6. Germline CDR1 MRHNA, CDR2 SNTAGT. As DNA, the CDR3 is TGTGCCAGCAGTGTAGAGCGGGGTAGCTCCTACAATGAGCAGTTCTTC. Its protein product is CASSVERGSSYNEQFF.

The chain employs TRBV5-1 and TRBJ2-5; 9 positions agree with TRBD1. Germline lookup yields CDR1 SGHRS and CDR2 YFSETQ. Trimming took 1 base from V and 1 from J; bases not matched to a gene: 8. The CDR3 loop spans 17 amino acids. CDR3 region: CASSLLRTGEFQETQYF. The CDR3 nucleotides are TGCGCCAGCAGCTTGCTACGGACAGGGGAATTCCAAGAGACCCAGTACTTC.

V and J are TRBV19 and TRBJ2-2; 8 bases map to TRBD2. The ends lost 11 bases at V and 6 bases at J; junction bases unmatched: 11. This CDR3 has 14 amino acids. Germline CDR1 LNHDA, CDR2 SQIVND (reference sequence). The CDR3 loop reads CAGALAGGAGELFF. DNA for the CDR3: TGTGCCGGAGCTCTGGCCGGGGGGGCCGGGGAGCTGTTTTTT.

J is TRBJ2-3 and V is TRBV5-1, with TRBD2 matching over 9 bases. V gave up 1 base and J gave up 3 bases; unmatched junction bases: 3. The length of the CDR3 is 15 residues. Germline lookup yields CDR1 SGHRS and CDR2 YFSETQ. The CDR3 loop is CASSLKRGVTDTQYF. DNA of the CDR3: TGCGCCAGCAGCTTGAAGCGGGGGGTAACAGATACGCAGTATTTT.

The chain joins TRBV5-1 to TRBJ2-1; D gene uncertain. Trimming took off 7 bases at V and 8 bases at J, with 22 bases between the two ends. The CDR3 has 15 amino acids. Germline assignment: CDR1 SGHRS and CDR2 YFSETQ. CDR3 sequence (DNA): TGCGCCAGCGAGCCTGTTCCGGGTTCTACGGATGAGCAGTTCTTC. This encodes CASEPVPGSTDEQFF.

The CDR3 DNA is TGTGCCACCAGCAGAGGAAAGCCTAACACCGGGGAGCTGTTTTTT. Protein: CATSRGKPNTGELFF. V and J are TRBV15 and TRBJ2-2; D is ambiguous. V was trimmed by 1 base and J by 2 bases, leaving 8 bases between them. This CDR3 spans 15 amino acids. The V gene's germline CDR1 is LNHNV and CDR2 YYDKDF (reference sequence).

This rearrangement joins TRBV28 to TRBJ2-3; D is possibly TRBD1 (6 bases). In germline, CDR1 is MDHEN, CDR2 SYDVKM. Trimming took off 5 bases at V and 3 bases at J, with 15 bases between the two ends. This CDR3 spans 15 amino acids. The CDR3: CASSLQGRTTDTQYF. The CDR3 region has the DNA TGTGCCAGCAGTCTACAGGGTAGGACTACAGATACGCAGTATTTT.

The J gene is TRBJ1-2, the V gene TRBV10-3; possible D gene TRBD1, 6 bases. V lost 1 base to trimming and J lost 2 bases, with 14 bases between them. CDR3 length: 16 amino acids. The germline CDR1 and CDR2 sequences are ENHRY and SYGVKD. The CDR3 bases are TGTGCCATCAGTGAGTTAACAGGGTATTCAAACTATGGCTACACCTTC. Translating gives CAISELTGYSNYGYTF.

The chain uses TRBV24-1 and TRBJ1-1; possible D gene TRBD1, 5 bases. Germline V gene data show CDR1 as KGHDR and CDR2 as SFDVKD. Between the trimmed V and J ends, which lost 5 bases and 3 bases, there was a span of 12 bases. The CDR3 is 14 residues long. In nucleotides, the CDR3 is TGTGCCACCAGTGTCGGAGGAGGGGACACTGAAGCTTTCTTT. Protein product: CATSVGGGDTEAFF.

This chain joins TRBV28 and TRBJ1-6; possibly TRBD1 for D (5 bases). With 8 bases removed from V and 10 bases from J, the gap between germline ends came to 15 bases. There are 13 residues in the CDR3. The germline V gene encodes CDR1 MDHEN and CDR2 SYDVKM. CDR3 sequence: CASLGGGVSPLHF. In DNA, the CDR3 is TGTGCCAGCCTGGGGGGGGGAGTGTCACCCCTCCACTTT.

The CDR3 region is CASSQDQFGSGNEKLFF. The DNA for the CDR3 is TGCGCCAGCAGCCAAGATCAGTTCGGCAGCGGTAATGAAAAACTGTTTTTT. The V gene is TRBV4-1, the J gene TRBJ1-4; no definite D call. Germline CDR1 is MGHRA and CDR2 is YSYEKL. Trimming shortened V by 0 bases and J by 4 bases, and 15 bases separated the two germline ends. The CDR3 has 17 residues.

V and J are TRBV27 and TRBJ2-5; 9 bases are shared with TRBD2. The trim removed 6 bases at V and 1 base at J, leaving 3 bases unmatched. The CDR3 length is 14 residues. The germline gives CDR1 MNHEY, CDR2 SMNVEV (reference sequence). The CDR3 protein is CASSSGRSQETQYF. The CDR3 nucleotides are TGTGCCAGCAGCAGCGGGAGGAGCCAAGAGACCCAGTACTTC.

The rearrangement links TRBV11-2 to TRBJ2-1; 9 bases agree with TRBD1. V dropped 5 bases and J dropped 6; count of bases not matched to a gene: 11. The CDR3 spans 16 residues. Germline CDR1 reads SGHAT; CDR2 reads FQNNGV. CDR3: CASSRLTGGGGNEQFF. The CDR3 bases are TGTGCCAGCAGCCGCCTTACAGGGGGCGGGGGCAATGAGCAGTTCTTC.

The V call is TRBV4-2, the J call TRBJ2-6; D remains ambiguous. CDR1 and CDR2 (germline): LGHNA, YNFKEQ. The length of the CDR3 is 15 residues. Trimming cost V 0 bases and J 2 bases, with 5 bases left between them. This chain's CDR3 is CASSQESTGANVLTF. CDR3 nucleotide sequence: TGTGCCAGCAGCCAAGAATCTACTGGGGCCAACGTCCTGACTTTC.

Only a few counts were recorded for this clone. The chain uses TRBV30 and TRBJ2-2; 8 nucleotides align to TRBD1. From germline, CDR1 is GTSNPN and CDR2 SVGIG (reference sequence). The CDR3 consists of 14 residues. V was clipped by 3 bases and J by 7 bases; unmatched bases: 7. As DNA, the CDR3 is TGTGCCTGGAGCGGGACAGGCCCGCACGGGGAGCTGTTTTTT. Its translation is CAWSGTGPHGELFF.

This chain connects TRBV11-2 to TRBJ2-1, with D possibly being TRBD2 (5 bases). Germline loops: CDR1 SGHAT, CDR2 FQNNGV. V lost 4 bases and J lost 10, with 11 bases in between. This CDR3 comprises 12 residues. The CDR3 sequence: CASSYGLYEQFF. The CDR3 region has the DNA TGTGCCAGCAGCTACGGACTTTACGAGCAGTTCTTC.

This chain joins TRBV7-3 and TRBJ2-5, with D uncertain. Trimming left V 11 bases short and J 4 bases short, with 8 bases between. CDR3 length: 10 residues. The germline CDR1 and CDR2 sequences are SGHTA and FQGTGA. The CDR3 coding sequence is TGTGCCGTGTCCCGAGAGACCCAGTACTTC. The encoded protein is CAVSRETQYF.

V and J are TRBV18 and TRBJ2-4; TRBD1 matches 7 bases. V was clipped by 1 base and J by 0 bases; unmatched bases: 6. CDR1 is KGHSH and CDR2 is LQKENI in the germline V gene. CDR3 length: 17 amino acids. This CDR3 reads CASSPLPGTVAKNIQYF. CDR3 in DNA: TGTGCCAGCTCACCACTACCAGGGACAGTAGCCAAAAACATTCAGTACTTC.

This clone was picked up a small number of times. The chain couples TRBV23-1 to TRBJ1-5; D is ambiguous. TRBV23-1 is recorded as an ORF, its role being uncertain. This CDR3 contains 19 residues. Trimming shortened V by 4 bases and J by 0 bases, and 22 bases separated the two germline ends. Here the CDR3 reads CASSLADGSWATSNQPQHF. The CDR3 bases are TGCGCCAGCAGTCTAGCCGACGGGAGCTGGGCTACTAGCAATCAGCCCCAGCATTTT.

This clone was detected a few times. V is TRBV11-3 and J is TRBJ2-3; 8 nucleotides agree with TRBD2. CDR3 size: 14 residues. The germline V gene encodes CDR1 SGHNT and CDR2 YENEEA. V lost 5 bases and J lost 4; bases outside the gene matches: 5. In DNA, the CDR3 is TGTGCCAGCAGCCCCGGACTAGCTTCAGATACGCAGTATTTT. It translates to CASSPGLASDTQYF.

In its sample, this clone was seen a few times. V is TRBV19 and J is TRBJ2-4, with a weak D call TRBD2 (5 bases). There are 18 residues in the CDR3. V was shortened by 6 bases and J by 4 bases, with 25 bases between the two germline ends. The V gene's germline CDR1 is LNHDA and CDR2 SQIVND (reference sequence). CDR3 DNA: TGTGCCAGTAGCGCGGAGGAGGTCTCCTGGGCCGTTAAAAACATTCAGTACTTC. It translates to CASSAEEVSWAVKNIQYF.

The genes are TRBV25-1 and TRBJ1-3, with D tentatively TRBD1 (5 bases). This CDR3 contains 15 residues. Trimming left V 1 base short and J 4 bases short, with 11 bases between. Germline CDR1 is MGHDK and CDR2 is SYGVNS. The CDR3 protein is CASSELTDAGNTIYF. The CDR3 DNA follows: TGTGCCAGCAGTGAATTGACAGATGCGGGAAACACCATATATTTT.